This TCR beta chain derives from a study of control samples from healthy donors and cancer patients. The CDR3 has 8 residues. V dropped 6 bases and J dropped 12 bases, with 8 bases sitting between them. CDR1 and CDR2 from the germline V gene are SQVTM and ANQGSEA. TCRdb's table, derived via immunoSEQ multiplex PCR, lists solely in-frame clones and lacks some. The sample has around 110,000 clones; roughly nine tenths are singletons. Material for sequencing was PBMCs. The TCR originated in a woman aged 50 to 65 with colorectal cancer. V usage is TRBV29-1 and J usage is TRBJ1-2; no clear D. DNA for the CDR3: TGCAGCGTGGCTTATGACACCTTC. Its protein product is CSVAYDTF.